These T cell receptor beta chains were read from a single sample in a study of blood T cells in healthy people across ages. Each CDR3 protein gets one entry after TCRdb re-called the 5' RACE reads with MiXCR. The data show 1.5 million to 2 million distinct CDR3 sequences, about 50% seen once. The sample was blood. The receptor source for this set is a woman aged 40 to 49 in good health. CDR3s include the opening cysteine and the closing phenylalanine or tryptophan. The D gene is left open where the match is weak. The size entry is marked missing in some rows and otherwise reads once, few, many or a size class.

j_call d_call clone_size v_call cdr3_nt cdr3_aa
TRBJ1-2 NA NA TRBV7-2 TGTGCCAGCAGCTTGACGGGTCAGAAAACTAACTATGGCTACACCTTC CASSLTGQKTNYGYTF
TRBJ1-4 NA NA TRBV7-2 TGTGCCAGCAGCTGGTTTAATGAAAAACTGTTTTTT CASSWFNEKLFF
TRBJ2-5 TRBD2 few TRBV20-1 TGCAGAGCCCTCGGCGGGGGTGGAGAGACCCAGTACTTC CRALGGGGETQYF
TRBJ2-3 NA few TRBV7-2 TGTGCCAGCAGCTCAGTGGGCCACGGCACAGATACGCAGTATTTT CASSSVGHGTDTQYF
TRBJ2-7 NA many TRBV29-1 TGCAGCGTTGAAGAGTCATACGCCAATTCCTACGAGCAGTACTTC CSVEESYANSYEQYF
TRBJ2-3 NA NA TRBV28 TGTGCCAGCAGCCGGACCGACAGGGACTGGGATACGCAGTATTTT CASSRTDRDWDTQYF
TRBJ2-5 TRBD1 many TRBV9 TGTGCCAGCAGCGCCGGGACAGGACAAGAGACCCAGTACTTC CASSAGTGQETQYF
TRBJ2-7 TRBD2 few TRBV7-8 TGTGCCAGCAGCTTAGAGGGCGGGGGGGCCCCTTTCTCCTACGAGCAGTACTTC CASSLEGGGAPFSYEQYF
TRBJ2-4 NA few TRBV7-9 TGTGCCAGCAGCTTGCAGGGTCAGCAGTACTTC CASSLQGQQYF
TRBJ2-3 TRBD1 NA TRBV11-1 TGTGCCAGCAAATACCGGGACAGGGGTCCAGATACGCAGTATTTT CASKYRDRGPDTQYF
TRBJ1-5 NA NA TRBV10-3 TGTGCCGTCAGTGAGTCAGGAGGGGGATTCGGCAATCAGCCCCAGCATTTT CAVSESGGGFGNQPQHF
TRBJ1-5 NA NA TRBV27 TGTGCCAGCAGTTCGTATTCACCCCAGAACAATCAGCCCCAGCATTTT CASSSYSPQNNQPQHF
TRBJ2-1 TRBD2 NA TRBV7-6 TGTGCCAGCAGCTTAGCGGTAGTTACTAGCGGGGGTTCCACCTACAATGAGCAGTTCTTC CASSLAVVTSGGSTYNEQFF
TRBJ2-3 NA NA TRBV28 TGTGCCAGCAGTAATTCGGCCTGGACTAGCACAGATACGCAGTATTTT CASSNSAWTSTDTQYF
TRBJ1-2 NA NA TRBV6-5 TGTGCCAGCAAGAGGGGGAATCGGCACTATGGCTACACCTTC CASKRGNRHYGYTF
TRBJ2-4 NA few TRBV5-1 TGCGCCAGCAGCCAGTTCGGACCCCCCAAAAACATTCAGTACTTC CASSQFGPPKNIQYF
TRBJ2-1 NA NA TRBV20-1 TGCAGTGCTAGCCAAAACAATGAGCAGTTCTTC CSASQNNEQFF
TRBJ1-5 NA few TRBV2 TGTGCCAGCAGGGGGGAGGTGAGGGCGAGGGATCAGCCCCAGCATTTT CASRGEVRARDQPQHF
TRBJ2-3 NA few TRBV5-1 TGCGCCAGCAGGACCGGGCCGCGGGTCACAGATACGCAGTATTTT CASRTGPRVTDTQYF
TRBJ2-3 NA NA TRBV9 TGTGCCAGCAGCGTAGAGGGTTTCTTGGACACAGATACGCAGTATTTT CASSVEGFLDTDTQYF
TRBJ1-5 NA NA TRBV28 TGTGCCAGCAGTTTAACGACAGCGGCCAATCAGCCCCAGCATTTT CASSLTTAANQPQHF
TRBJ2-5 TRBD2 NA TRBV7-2 TGTGCCAGCAGCTCCGGACTAGCCATGGGTCAGGAGACCCAGTACTTC CASSSGLAMGQETQYF
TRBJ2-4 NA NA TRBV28 TGTGCCAGCAGTTTTGTGGTCAAAAACATTCAGTACTTC CASSFVVKNIQYF
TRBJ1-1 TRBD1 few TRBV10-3 TGTGCCATCATGACAGGGATGAACACTGAAGCTTTCTTT CAIMTGMNTEAFF
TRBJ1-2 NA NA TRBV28 TGTGCCAGCAGTTTTCAGAGGATCGACTACACCTTC CASSFQRIDYTF
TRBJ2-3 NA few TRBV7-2 TGTGCCAGCAGCTTAGATCCCAGTAGCACAGATACGCAGTATTTT CASSLDPSSTDTQYF
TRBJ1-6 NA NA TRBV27 TGTGCCAGCAGTCCACTAAATTCACCCCTCCACTTT CASSPLNSPLHF
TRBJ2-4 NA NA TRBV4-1 TGCGCCAGCAGCCAAGATAGGCTAGCAGCCATGAACATTCAGTACTTC CASSQDRLAAMNIQYF
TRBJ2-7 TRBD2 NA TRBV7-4 TGTGCCAGCAGCTTAGCCCTCAAAGCGGGACTCGTAATTTACGAGCAGTACTTC CASSLALKAGLVIYEQYF
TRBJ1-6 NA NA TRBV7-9 TGTGCCAGCAGCTTAGGCCAGTATTCACCCCTCCACTTT CASSLGQYSPLHF
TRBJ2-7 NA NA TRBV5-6 TGTGCCAGCACCACGGGACCTTTCTACGAGCAGTACTTC CASTTGPFYEQYF
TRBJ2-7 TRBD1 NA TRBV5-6 TGTGCCAGCAGCCCCAGGGACAGGGGAAAGCAGTACTTC CASSPRDRGKQYF
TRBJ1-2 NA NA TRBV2 TGTGCCAGCAGTGAATGGCTATACTATGGCTACACCTTC CASSEWLYYGYTF
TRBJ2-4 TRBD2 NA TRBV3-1 TGTGCCAGCAGGCCAACCGGGACTAAAAAAAACATTCAGTACTTC CASRPTGTKKNIQYF
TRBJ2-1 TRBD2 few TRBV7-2 TGTGCCAGCAGCTTATTGGGCGGGGGGATATACAATGAGCAGTTCTTC CASSLLGGGIYNEQFF